One T cell receptor beta chain is described in this entry. The antigen is undetermined. All the people who gave samples were healthy bone marrow donors. This entry is derived from a study of cytomegalovirus exposure and HLA in healthy donors. Study observations and caveats: TCR beta chains numbering more than 150 were designated cytomegalovirus-associated. In vitro testing confirmed three CMV-associated chains as specific for CMV antigens. In a later analysis, the majority of CMV-associated beta chains seemingly showed HLA restriction.

13 Jbeta primers and 60 Vbeta primers were used for the PCR. The repertoire was sequenced with immunoSEQ multiplex PCR; TCRdb's copy has only in-frame clones and lacks some. The sample shows around 180,000 clones, approximately 82% of them seen only once. The CDR3 is made up of 13 amino acids. CDR1 is LNHDA, CDR2 SQIVND, per germline (reference sequence). Deletions cut 3 bases from V and 4 bases from J, with 9 bases between. The source is a girl aged 2 to 10 in good health and CMV-seropositive. This chain joins TRBV19 and TRBJ1-2; D remains unclear. The specimen was PBMCs. CDR3 in amino acids: CASSIIPSYGYTF. CDR3 nucleotide sequence: TGTGCCAGTAGTATCATCCCCAGCTATGGCTACACCTTC.